The 4 T cell receptor beta chains below come from one sample, sequenced in a study of cytomegalovirus exposure and HLA in healthy donors. Use of 60 Vbeta and 13 Jbeta primers characterized the PCR. The assay was immunoSEQ multiplex PCR, and TCRdb's table has in-frame clones only and misses some. Recorded here are fewer than 150,000 clones; the top ten clones represent 3% to 4.5%. Sequencing was carried out using PBMCs. The receptors stem from a man aged 18-30 years in good health and CMV-seronegative.

The rearrangement links TRBV11-2 to TRBJ1-2; D gene uncertain. V was shortened by 5 bases and J by 5 bases, with 18 bases between the two germline ends. In germline, CDR1 is SGHAT, CDR2 FQNNGV. The CDR3 totals 15 residues. For the CDR3, the DNA is TGTGCCAGCAGCCCGGTCCTCGATTATTTTTATGGCTACACCTTC. Translated: CASSPVLDYFYGYTF.

The chain couples TRBV27 to TRBJ2-5, with D possibly TRBD2 on 7 matching bases. V shed 8 bases and J shed 5 bases, with 12 bases lying between them. The germline V gene encodes CDR1 MNHEY and CDR2 SMNVEV (reference sequence). CDR3 size: 12 residues. This CDR3 is CASPGRGETQYF. The DNA for the CDR3 is TGTGCCAGCCCTGGGAGGGGGGAGACCCAGTACTTC.

The genes are TRBV7-2 and TRBJ2-1; 7 bases align to TRBD2. Germline V gene data show CDR1 as SGHTA and CDR2 as FQGNSA. This CDR3 region has 14 residues. Trimming at V came to 8 bases and at J to 6 bases, leaving 10 bases not matched to a gene. In nucleotides, the CDR3 is TGTGCCAGCTCTCGAGGGAGGGCCAGCAATGAGCAGTTCTTC. This sequence encodes CASSRGRASNEQFF.

The chain combines TRBV6-1 with TRBJ2-5; TRBD1 matches 9 bases. TRBJ2-7 explains the end of the DNA better; the J call may be wrong. This CDR3 has 15 amino acids. Germline V gene sequence: CDR1 MNHNS, CDR2 SASEGT. CDR3 nucleotide sequence: TGTGCCAGCAGTGAGGGACAGGGACCCTCCTACGAGCAGTACTTC. Its protein is CASSEGQGPSYEQYF.